This T cell receptor beta chain originates from a study of chemoradiotherapy in HPV16-positive cancers. Across the whole study: A couple of HPV16-positive patients' cells yielded candidate HPV-specific clones and common motifs. The study's findings and limits: Candidate HPV-specific clones and E7-related TCR motifs grew in tumor during treatment. Functional assays defining HPV-specific T cells used only a couple of HPV16-positive patients.

The germline V gene has CDR1 KGHSH and CDR2 LQKENI. Germline trimming cut 3 bases from V and 3 bases from J; bases unmatched to any gene: 6. The CDR3 runs to 15 residues. The table came from immunoSEQ multiplex PCR; TCRdb's copy has only in-frame clones and leaves some out. Altogether 4,500 to 6,500 clones are present, over 60% being singletons, with the ten largest covering about 38%. Repeated repertoire sampling spanned the course of chemoradiotherapy. A remark on this clone: What it binds is unknown.

The TCR comes from a human donor with HPV-associated anogenital cancer. The chain employs TRBV18 and TRBJ1-1; 8 nucleotides line up with TRBD1. This sample was taken from a patient who underwent chemoradiotherapy. CDR3 residues: CASSPGTGGYTEAFF. The CDR3 bases are TGTGCCAGCTCACCGGGAACAGGGGGTTACACTGAAGCTTTCTTT.